This record covers a single TCR beta chain. The antigen remains unidentified. Sampling of blood occurred at baseline, cycle 4 day 1, and cycle 7 day 1. Method: immunoSEQ multiplex PCR; TCRdb's copy keeps in-frame clones and lacks some. The sample carries fewer than 90,000 clones, approximately 89% recorded once. The data belong to a study of OX40 agonist ivuxolimab in advanced cancers. The CDR3 contains 15 residues. V dropped 0 bases and J dropped 6 bases, with 16 bases sitting between them. Germline CDR1 reads SGHRS; CDR2 reads YFSETQ. Study-level findings and limits: Low normalized T-cell clonal expansion was additionally recorded for some nonresponders. Circulating CD4+ and CD8+ T cells showed clonal expansion by week 6 at 0.1 to 3.0 mg/kg.

The V gene is TRBV5-1, the J gene TRBJ2-7; D remains ambiguous. The specimen was CD4+ or CD8+ T cells sorted from blood, collected in a trial of the OX40 agonist ivuxolimab. This sequence was found in an adult with an advanced solid tumor such as melanoma, head and neck, liver or kidney cancer. DNA of the CDR3: TGCGCCAGCAGCTTGGGATCGGCGACGGTGGTCGAGCAGTACTTC. As protein: CASSLGSATVVEQYF.